Following are 11 T cell receptor beta chains from one sample sequenced in a study of T cell responses to AZD1222 COVID-19 vaccine. The method was immunoSEQ multiplex PCR; TCRdb's version includes in-frame clones alone and lacks a portion of them. The sample carries 90,000 to 100,000 clones, 85% recorded once. This sample comprised peripheral blood, obtained 28 days after the second AZD1222 dose. Source of these receptors: an adult who received the AZD1222 COVID-19 vaccine.

This chain joins TRBV6-2 or TRBV6-3 and TRBJ2-1, with a tentative D call TRBD1 (6 bases). This CDR3 has 14 residues. Germline assignment: CDR1 MNHEY and CDR2 SVGEGT. The ends were cut back, 4 bases at V and 4 bases at J, with 11 bases in the middle. CDR3 DNA: TGTGCCAGCAGTTTACGGGACACTTACAATGAGCAGTTCTTC. It yields the protein CASSLRDTYNEQFF.

The gene calls are TRBV7-2 and TRBJ1-3, with 9 bases fitting TRBD1. This CDR3 has 19 amino acids. Germline CDR1 SGHTA, CDR2 FQGNSA. J gave up 0 bases and V 5 bases, and 14 bases lay outside the gene matches. Written as DNA, the CDR3 is TGTGCCAGCAGCCTAGGGGACAGGGCATCCAGCCTCTCTGGAAACACCATATATTTT. It yields the protein CASSLGDRASSLSGNTIYF. Full variable domain (remainder filled in from reference TRBV7-2 and TRBJ1-3): GAGVSQSPSNKVTEKGKDVELRCDPISGHTALYWYRQSLGQGLEFLIYFQGNSAPDKSGLPSDRFSAERTGGSVSTLTIQRTQQEDSAVYLCASSLGDRASSLSGNTIYFGEGSWLTVV.

This clone was seen a handful of times. This rearrangement joins TRBV11-2 to TRBJ1-3; 7 nucleotides match TRBD1. CDR3 length equals 17 residues. V was clipped by 1 base and J by 0 bases; unmatched bases: 6. Germline-derived CDR1 and CDR2 are SGHAT and FQNNGV. This chain's CDR3 is CASSLVGTVSSGNTIYF. CDR3 DNA: TGTGCCAGCAGCTTAGTGGGGACAGTAAGCTCTGGAAACACCATATATTTT.

J is TRBJ1-1 and V is TRBV9; 7 bases align to TRBD1. The CDR3 covers 14 residues. V shed 4 bases, J shed 8 bases, and the junction held 11 bases outside the gene matches. The germline CDR1 and CDR2 sequences are SGDLS and YYNGEE. The DNA for the CDR3 is TGTGCCAGCAGCTACTTAACCCAGACAGGGGAAGCTTTCTTT. It is translated as CASSYLTQTGEAFF.

The chain employs TRBV18 and TRBJ2-1, with 8 bases identical to TRBD1. Germline assignment: CDR1 KGHSH and CDR2 LQKENI. Germline trimming cut 5 bases from V and 6 bases from J; bases unmatched to any gene: 6. The CDR3 is 14 amino acids. CDR3 amino acids: CASSSRGPGNEQFF. The CDR3 DNA reads TGTGCCAGCTCATCCAGGGGGCCCGGCAATGAGCAGTTCTTC. Based on the CDR3 plus reference TRBV18 and TRBJ2-1, the full variable domain is NAGVMQNPRHLVRRRGQEARLRCSPMKGHSHVYWYRQLPEEGLKFMVYLQKENIIDESGMPKERFSAEFPKEGPSILRIQQVVRGDSAAYFCASSSRGPGNEQFFGPGTRLTVL.

The genes are TRBV5-1 and TRBJ2-5; D not certain. Germline V gene data show CDR1 as SGHRS and CDR2 as YFSETQ. Trimming took off 4 bases at V and 3 bases at J, with 10 bases between the two ends. The CDR3 loop spans 13 amino acids. As DNA, the CDR3 is TGCGCCAGCAGCGAACCCATGGAAGAGACCCAGTACTTC. Residues: CASSEPMEETQYF. Variable domain in full (rest from reference TRBV5-1 and TRBJ2-5): KAGVTQTPRYLIKTRGQQVTLSCSPISGHRSVSWYQQTPGQGLQFLFEYFSETQRNKGNFPGRFSGRQFSNSRSEMNVSTLELGDSALYLCASSEPMEETQYFGPGTRLLVL.

V is TRBV29-1 and J is TRBJ1-1; the D is unclear. The ends were cut back, 4 bases at V and 0 bases at J, with 9 bases in the middle. Germline CDR1 reads SQVTM; CDR2 reads ANQGSEA. This CDR3 comprises 13 residues. Here the CDR3 DNA reads TGCAGCGTTGTAAATTCATTGAACACTGAAGCTTTCTTT. Amino acids: CSVVNSLNTEAFF.

The V gene is TRBV11-2, the J gene TRBJ1-2; D is perhaps TRBD1 (5 bases). The CDR3 has 12 amino acids. Trimming removed 7 bases from V and 8 bases from J, with 14 bases in between. Germline V gene sequence: CDR1 SGHAT, CDR2 FQNNGV. The CDR3 sequence: CASTLGTHGYTF. In nucleotides, the CDR3 is TGTGCCAGCACCCTGGGGACGCACGGCTACACCTTC.

The V gene is TRBV19, the J gene TRBJ2-1, with TRBD2 as a possible D gene (6 bases). The CDR3 length is 15 residues. V gave up 3 bases and J gave up 3 bases, with 12 bases separating them. Germline V gene sequence: CDR1 LNHDA, CDR2 SQIVND (reference sequence). The CDR3 here is CASSITSGFYNEQFF. In DNA, the CDR3 is TGTGCCAGTAGTATCACGAGCGGGTTCTACAATGAGCAGTTCTTC.

J is TRBJ1-5 and V is TRBV4-3, with D possibly TRBD1 on 6 matching bases. Trimming pared 2 bases from V and 6 bases from J, leaving 14 bases between. From germline, CDR1 is LGHNA and CDR2 YSLEER. The length of the CDR3 is 15 residues. The CDR3: CASSQSPDSFQPQHF. The CDR3 DNA is TGCGCCAGCAGCCAATCCCCGGACAGCTTTCAGCCCCAGCATTTT.

This chain connects TRBV27 to TRBJ2-2; D remains unclear. Germline CDR1 and CDR2: MNHEY and SMNVEV (reference sequence). V gave up 6 bases and J gave up 3 bases, with 14 bases separating them. The CDR3 consists of 15 residues. The CDR3 nucleotides read TGTGCCAGCAGCCCCTTGGGAACATACACCGGGGAGCTGTTTTTT. Its translation: CASSPLGTYTGELFF.